Below, 17 T cell receptor beta chains from the same sample are listed, as sequenced in a study of blood T cell repertoires in COVID-19. Assay used: immunoSEQ multiplex PCR; TCRdb lists only in-frame clones, some missing. The repertoire holds under 85,000 clones, with roughly 80% as singletons. The sample was peripheral blood. The receptors shown here come from a man in his fifties with acute or convalescent COVID-19.

The table lists this clone with a few counts. The chain uses TRBV28 and TRBJ1-3, with TRBD1 matching over 7 bases. This CDR3 contains 16 residues. The V and J ends lost 6 bases and 0 bases, in that order; junction bases with no gene match: 8. Germline V gene lookup returns CDR1 MDHEN and CDR2 SYDVKM. The CDR3 DNA reads as TGTGCCAGCAGCAGGGGACAGATAAGCTCTGGAAACACCATATATTTT. This codes for CASSRGQISSGNTIYF.

The rearrangement uses TRBV29-1 and TRBJ1-1, with 7 bases lining up with TRBD1. Germline V gene lookup returns CDR1 SQVTM and CDR2 ANQGSEA. V trimming: 7 bases; J trimming: 5 bases; junction bases outside the gene matches: 10. The CDR3 runs to 13 residues. CDR3 protein: CSAQKGGQTEAFF. The CDR3 nucleotides read TGCAGCGCCCAGAAAGGGGGACAGACTGAAGCTTTCTTT.

The genes are TRBV10-3 and TRBJ2-3; 7 bases fit TRBD2. Germline assignment: CDR1 ENHRY and CDR2 SYGVKD. The CDR3 runs to 13 residues. V shed 6 bases and J 2 bases; nucleotides not matched to a gene: 2. The CDR3 nucleotides read TGTGCCATCAGCCGGGACTACACAGATACGCAGTATTTT. Its protein is CAISRDYTDTQYF.

The genes are TRBV11-1 and TRBJ2-1, with D perhaps TRBD1 (7 bases). The CDR3 sequence is 14 residues long. The V end was cut by 1 base, the J end by 9 bases, with 13 bases between. Germline lookup yields CDR1 SGHAT and CDR2 FQDESV (reference sequence). Here the CDR3 DNA reads TGTGCCAGCAGCTTAGGGCAGGGGGAGGTTGAGCAGTTCTTC. This sequence encodes CASSLGQGEVEQFF. Drawing the rest from reference TRBV11-1 and TRBJ2-1, the complete variable domain is EAEVAQSPRYKITEKSQAVAFWCDPISGHATLYWYRQILGQGPELLVQFQDESVVDDSQLPKDRFSAERLKGVDSTLKIQPAELGDSAMYLCASSLGQGEVEQFFGPGTRLTVL.

This clone appeared once. The chain carries TRBV7-2 and TRBJ2-3; 10 bases are shared with TRBD2. V lost 3 bases and J lost 3; bases outside the gene matches: 6. CDR3 length equals 16 residues. Germline CDR1 SGHTA, CDR2 FQGNSA. The DNA of the CDR3 is TGTGCCAGCAGCTTTTCTCCAGCGGGAGGGACAGATACGCAGTATTTT. Its translation: CASSFSPAGGTDTQYF.

The chain is built from TRBV12-5 and TRBJ2-1; 13 positions match TRBD2. J gave up 8 bases and V 3 bases, and 16 bases lay outside the gene matches. Germline V gene sequence: CDR1 LGHNT, CDR2 FRNRAP. CDR3 size: 19 residues. For the CDR3, the DNA is TGTGCTAGTGGTTTCCTCCTAACCCGGACTAGCGGGAGTGTCGATGAGCAGTTCTTC. It translates to CASGFLLTRTSGSVDEQFF.

This clone has a handful of counts. V is TRBV18 and J is TRBJ1-5; 7 bases agree with TRBD1. The germline CDR1 and CDR2 sequences are KGHSH and LQKENI. The CDR3 consists of 15 residues. V dropped 3 bases and J dropped 7; count of bases not matched to a gene: 9. In DNA, the CDR3 is TGTGCCAGCTCACCGAACCAGGGGGATGGGCAGCCCCAGCATTTT. Protein: CASSPNQGDGQPQHF.

CDR3 residues: CASSLEPGANTEAFF. Written as DNA, the CDR3 is TGCGCCAGCAGCTTGGAGCCAGGGGCGAACACTGAAGCTTTCTTT. The chain uses TRBV5-1 and TRBJ1-1; D is possibly TRBD1 (6 bases). V was shortened by 0 bases and J by 1 base, with 10 bases between the two germline ends. CDR1 and CDR2 from the germline V gene are SGHRS and YFSETQ. The CDR3 runs 15 residues.

The chain uses TRBV14 and TRBJ1-2, with D unclear. Per the germline V gene, CDR1 is SGHDN and CDR2 is FVKESK. The CDR3 is 10 amino acids. V lost 4 bases and J lost 5, with 2 bases in between. CDR3 sequence: CASSLYGYTF. Here the CDR3 DNA reads TGTGCCAGCAGCCTATATGGCTACACCTTC.

The chain uses TRBV29-1 and TRBJ2-3, with D tentatively TRBD2 (5 bases). From germline, CDR1 is SQVTM and CDR2 ANQGSEA. CDR3 length: 15 amino acids. The ends were cut back, 4 bases at V and 0 bases at J, with 14 bases in the middle. Here the CDR3 DNA reads TGCAGCGTTGCCCGGACGCGGGCCAGCACAGATACGCAGTATTTT. Protein product: CSVARTRASTDTQYF.

The rearrangement links TRBV6-1 to TRBJ1-2, with a tentative D call TRBD1 (5 bases). V was cut by 3 bases and J by 6 bases, with 23 bases left in between. The CDR3 covers 17 residues. CDR1 and CDR2 from the germline V gene are MNHNS and SASEGT. The CDR3 is CASSEGRGAKWGDGYTF. For the CDR3, the DNA is TGTGCCAGCAGTGAGGGCCGAGGGGCCAAATGGGGGGATGGCTACACCTTC.

V and J are TRBV13 and TRBJ1-3; 8 bases match TRBD1. CDR3 length: 14 residues. CDR1 is PRHDT, CDR2 FYEKMQ, per germline (reference sequence). Unmatched junction bases numbered 7, after V lost 5 bases and J lost 7 bases. CDR3 sequence: CASSPGQGWNTIYF. In DNA, the CDR3 is TGTGCCAGCAGCCCAGGACAGGGTTGGAACACCATATATTTT.

In its sample, this clone was seen once. The chain is built from TRBV28 and TRBJ2-1, with 12 bases identical to TRBD2. Germline-derived CDR1 and CDR2 are MDHEN and SYDVKM. There are 21 residues in the CDR3. The J segment lost 0 bases and the V segment lost 2 bases, leaving 14 bases of the junction unmatched. CDR3 in amino acids: CASSLPRGGGLAGLSYNEQFF. CDR3 nucleotide sequence: TGTGCCAGCAGTTTACCCAGGGGAGGAGGACTAGCGGGACTCTCCTACAATGAGCAGTTCTTC.

J is TRBJ2-3 and V is TRBV2; 9 bases align to TRBD1. The junction had 5 bases not matched to a gene; V was cut back by 8 bases and J by 2 bases. The CDR3 has 14 residues. Germline V lookup: CDR1 SNHLY, CDR2 FYNNEI. CDR3 amino acids: CASRDRVTTDTQYF. The DNA of the CDR3 is TGTGCCAGCCGGGACAGGGTGACCACAGATACGCAGTATTTT.

A note on this clone: One end of the junction fails to match germline, which may point to a read error. This chain uses TRBV7-3 with TRBJ2-7, with TRBD1 matching over 7 bases. Germline V lookup: CDR1 SGHTA, CDR2 FQGTGA. The CDR3 extends over 14 amino acids. The CDR3 coding sequence is TGTGCCAGCAGCCAAGGGGGACAGTCCTCCGAGCAGTACTTC. As protein: CASSQGGQSSEQYF.

This rearrangement joins TRBV6-2 or TRBV6-3 to TRBJ2-1; D uncertain. Germline V gene sequence: CDR1 MNHEY, CDR2 SVGEGT. The V end was cut by 0 bases, the J end by 6 bases, with 12 bases between. The CDR3 spans 15 residues. The CDR3 region has the DNA TGTGCCAGCAGTTACTCGACTGCGTCTACCAATGAGCAGTTCTTC. Encoded protein: CASSYSTASTNEQFF.

The rearrangement links TRBV2 to TRBJ1-2; 7 bases fit TRBD1. The CDR3 has 15 amino acids. J lost 1 base, V lost 7 bases, and 9 bases had no gene match. CDR1 is SNHLY, CDR2 FYNNEI, per germline. The CDR3 reads CASTEGAGGNYGYTF. In DNA form, the CDR3 reads TGTGCCAGCACTGAGGGGGCGGGTGGTAACTATGGCTACACCTTC.